Each of the 32 T cell receptor beta chains below was sequenced from the same sample in a study of molecular identifiers for immune sequencing clone quantification. Each CDR3 protein gets one entry after TCRdb re-called the PCR reads with MiXCR. Of 600,000 to 650,000 distinct CDR3 sequences listed, 15% to 20% are singletons. Sequencing input: naive CD8+ T cells from blood, with Jurkat cell RNA spiked in. Described subset: FACS-sorted CD8+CD4-CCR7+CD45RA+ naive T cells. These receptor sequences come from a human donor in good health. Some libraries in this study had Jurkat cell RNA spiked in.

There are many counts of this clonotype. This rearrangement joins TRBV4-1 to TRBJ2-2; D remains ambiguous. Trimming took off 4 bases at V and 3 bases at J, with 6 bases between the two ends. Germline V gene lookup returns CDR1 MGHRA and CDR2 YSYEKL. The CDR3 sequence is 13 residues long. The CDR3, as DNA: TGCGCCAGCAGCCTCCCCTACACCGGGGAGCTGTTTTTT. This codes for CASSLPYTGELFF.

This clonotype was seen repeatedly, ten times or more. The junction departs from germline at one end; a sequencing error may be responsible. The genes are TRBV12-3 or TRBV12-4 and TRBJ2-3; no reliable D call. The CDR3 is 13 residues long. CDR3 in amino acids: CASSLASTDTQYF. CDR3 bases: TGTGCCAGCAGCTTAGCTAGCACAGATACGCAGTATTTT.

This clonotype showed up just a few times. The chain has TRBV30 and TRBJ2-5; D call uncertain. CDR1 and CDR2 (germline): GTSNPN, SVGIG (reference sequence). The CDR3 has 12 amino acids. V dropped 1 base and J dropped 7 bases, with 10 bases sitting between them. The CDR3 nucleotides are TGTGCCTGGAGTGACCCCCCGGGGACCCAGTACTTC. Its translation is CAWSDPPGTQYF.

This clonotype was seen just once. The rearrangement uses TRBV27 and TRBJ1-1; TRBD1 aligns across 7 bases. J gave up 6 bases and V 0 bases, and 1 base lay outside the gene matches. CDR1 is MNHEY, CDR2 SMNVEV, per germline (reference sequence). This CDR3 is 13 amino acids long. The CDR3 loop is CASSLSGGSEAFF. DNA for the CDR3: TGTGCCAGCAGTTTATCAGGGGGCTCTGAAGCTTTCTTT.

The CDR3 reads CASSTWATGELFF. CDR3 sequence (DNA): TGTGCCAGCAGCACCTGGGCCACCGGGGAGCTGTTTTTT. The genes are TRBV12-3 or TRBV12-4 and TRBJ2-2; D uncertain. The V end was cut by 6 bases, the J end by 4 bases, with 9 bases between. CDR3 length equals 13 residues.

This clonotype was observed a few times. V gene TRBV5-6 combines with J gene TRBJ2-7; the D gene is possibly TRBD2 (5 bases). The V end lost 3 bases, the J end lost 1 base, and 26 bases lay between the germline ends. CDR1 and CDR2 from the germline V gene are SGHDT and YYEEEE. The CDR3 consists of 19 residues. CDR3 sequence reads: CASSSEFGTVSGRSYEQYF. The CDR3 DNA follows: TGTGCCAGCAGCTCGGAGTTTGGTACTGTAAGCGGAAGGTCCTACGAGCAGTACTTC.

This clonotype was recorded a few times. V and J are TRBV4-1 and TRBJ2-1, with TRBD2 identical over 7 bases. V dropped 1 base and J dropped 2; count of bases not matched to a gene: 11. The CDR3 contains 18 residues. CDR1 MGHRA and CDR2 YSYEKL come from the germline V gene. The CDR3 reads CASSQAPSVLAAYNEQFF. The CDR3 DNA sequence: TGCGCCAGCAGCCAAGCCCCAAGCGTGCTAGCGGCCTACAATGAGCAGTTCTTC.

This clonotype turned up a few times. This chain connects TRBV27 to TRBJ1-1, with TRBD1 matching 8 bases. The CDR3 is 14 amino acids. J gave up 9 bases and V 5 bases, and 11 bases lay outside the gene matches. Germline assignment: CDR1 MNHEY and CDR2 SMNVEV (reference sequence). The CDR3 DNA sequence: TGTGCCAGCAGTCTTATGGACAGGGTTGGCAAAGCTTTCTTT. Its translation: CASSLMDRVGKAFF.

This clonotype was found a few times. This chain uses TRBV27 with TRBJ1-6; TRBD1 matches 9 bases. The CDR3 length is 17 residues. V trimming: 4 bases; J trimming: 1 base; junction bases outside the gene matches: 5. Germline CDR1 MNHEY, CDR2 SMNVEV (reference sequence). CDR3 DNA: TGTGCCAGCAGTTGGTTGGGACAGGGTTCCTATAATTCACCCCTCCACTTT. This translates into CASSWLGQGSYNSPLHF.

This clonotype has at least ten counts. CDR3 sequence reads: CASSLALGTATEAFF. The DNA for the CDR3 is TGTGCCAGCAGCTTAGCCTTAGGGACGGCAACTGAAGCTTTCTTT. The chain has TRBV7-9 and TRBJ1-1; D might be TRBD1 (5 bases). CDR3 length: 15 amino acids. Per germline, CDR1 SEHNR and CDR2 FQNEAQ (reference sequence). The V and J ends lost 0 bases and 5 bases respectively, with 13 bases between them.

The chain is built from TRBV5-4 and TRBJ2-3; TRBD1 matches at 10 bases. This CDR3 spans 17 amino acids. V lost 1 base and J lost 5; bases outside the gene matches: 10. Germline V lookup: CDR1 SGHNT, CDR2 YYREEE (reference sequence). The CDR3 DNA follows: TGTGCCAGCAGCTTGTTTTTGGGACAGGGGTTTGTAGATACGCAGTATTTT. Protein product: CASSLFLGQGFVDTQYF.

This clonotype has at least ten counts. The CDR3: CSAKGGTMSRSSYEQYF. For the CDR3, the DNA is TGCAGTGCTAAAGGGGGGACTATGAGTCGCTCGTCCTACGAGCAGTACTTC. This chain joins TRBV20-1 and TRBJ2-7; TRBD2 might be the D (7 bases). The V end lost 4 bases, the J end lost 1 base, and 23 bases lay between the germline ends. Germline V lookup: CDR1 DFQATT, CDR2 SNEGSKA (reference sequence). This CDR3 is 17 amino acids long.

A few counts support this clonotype. The V call is TRBV5-6, the J call TRBJ1-2, with 8 bases lining up with TRBD1. The germline gives CDR1 SGHDT, CDR2 YYEEEE. V lost 2 bases, J lost 4 bases, and 7 bases stayed unmatched. This CDR3 is 15 amino acids long. The CDR3 is CASSFRGQAAYGYTF. The CDR3 nucleotides read TGTGCCAGCAGCTTTAGGGGACAGGCCGCCTATGGCTACACCTTC.

This clonotype was counted ten times or more. This chain connects TRBV28 to TRBJ1-1, with TRBD1 identical over 7 bases. The CDR3 is 15 amino acids. Germline assignment: CDR1 MDHEN and CDR2 SYDVKM. The V and J ends lost 5 bases and 0 bases, in that order; junction bases with no gene match: 6. The CDR3 sequence: CASSPSDRLNTEAFF. The CDR3 DNA follows: TGTGCCAGCAGTCCCTCGGACAGGCTGAACACTGAAGCTTTCTTT.

At least ten counts were recorded for this clonotype. This chain joins TRBV7-6 and TRBJ2-7; a weak D match, TRBD2 (5 bases). The V gene lost 5 bases and the J gene lost 7 bases, with 15 bases spanning the gap. The CDR3 is made up of 13 amino acids. The germline V gene encodes CDR1 SGHVS and CDR2 FNYEAQ. CDR3 region: CASSPLEVPEQYF. The CDR3 DNA is TGTGCCAGCAGCCCTCTGGAGGTTCCAGAGCAGTACTTC.

This clonotype was seen a few times. The chain combines TRBV13 with TRBJ2-1, with 7 nucleotides matching TRBD1. V was pared by 5 bases and J by 8 bases, with 3 bases of the junction left unmatched. CDR1 is PRHDT and CDR2 is FYEKMQ in the germline V gene (reference sequence). CDR3 length equals 12 residues. The CDR3 is CASSPDRDEQFF. The CDR3 region has the DNA TGTGCCAGCAGCCCAGACAGGGATGAGCAGTTCTTC.

This clonotype was picked up many times. The V call is TRBV12-3 or TRBV12-4, the J call TRBJ1-1; D is undetermined. The CDR3 consists of 11 residues. V lost 6 bases to trimming and J lost 7 bases, with 9 bases between them. Here the CDR3 DNA reads TGTGCCAGCAGCACCGGTGATGAAGCTTTCTTT. Amino acid sequence: CASSTGDEAFF.

This clonotype was counted at least ten times. The J gene is TRBJ1-3, the V gene TRBV4-1, with 8 bases lining up with TRBD1. Germline-derived CDR1 and CDR2 are MGHRA and YSYEKL. V was clipped by 3 bases and J by 4 bases; unmatched bases: 8. CDR3 length: 16 residues. This CDR3 reads CASSQPRTGTGNTIYF. The CDR3, as DNA: TGCGCCAGCAGCCAGCCACGGACAGGGACCGGAAACACCATATATTTT.

This clonotype has at least ten counts. This chain joins TRBV6-2 or TRBV6-3 and TRBJ2-3, with D maybe TRBD2 (6 bases). Trimming pared 8 bases from V and 4 bases from J, leaving 16 bases between. The CDR3 consists of 14 residues. CDR1 is MNHEY, CDR2 SVGEGT, per germline. CDR3: CASGSGQVSDTQYF. The CDR3 nucleotides read TGTGCCAGCGGGAGCGGGCAGGTCTCAGATACGCAGTATTTT.

This clonotype was observed a handful of times. The V call is TRBV9, the J call TRBJ2-7; TRBD2 aligns across 9 bases. The germline V gene encodes CDR1 SGDLS and CDR2 YYNGEE. This CDR3 contains 14 residues. Trimming took 3 bases from V and 4 from J; bases not matched to a gene: 5. The CDR3 DNA follows: TGTGCCAGCAGCGCGCGGGAGGGCCGGTACGAGCAGTACTTC. Translating it yields CASSAREGRYEQYF.

This clonotype was found many times. The rearrangement uses TRBV6-5 and TRBJ1-1; D remains unclear. V was pared by 10 bases and J by 4 bases, with 10 bases between. Germline assignment: CDR1 MNHEY and CDR2 SVGAGI. The CDR3 length is 11 residues. The CDR3 DNA follows: TGTGCCACTCGGCGGGGCACTGAAGCTTTCTTT. The encoded protein is CATRRGTEAFF.

Many counts were recorded for this clonotype. The gene calls are TRBV30 and TRBJ1-5, with D hard to call. The CDR3 length is 14 residues. Germline CDR1 and CDR2: GTSNPN and SVGIG (reference sequence). Trimming stripped 0 bases from V and 2 bases from J, with 8 bases between. DNA of the CDR3: TGTGCCTGGAGTGTAAGGGAGGGCAATCAGCCCCAGCATTTT. This codes for CAWSVREGNQPQHF.

This clonotype was counted at least ten times. V and J are TRBV4-3 and TRBJ2-1, with D tentatively TRBD2 (7 bases). The CDR3 is made up of 17 amino acids. Germline CDR1 reads LGHNA; CDR2 reads YSLEER. Trimming stripped 0 bases from V and 2 bases from J, with 14 bases between. The CDR3 sequence is CASSQDYNGGPYNEQFF. DNA of the CDR3: TGCGCCAGCAGCCAAGATTATAACGGGGGGCCCTACAATGAGCAGTTCTTC.

There are many counts of this clonotype. The chain uses TRBV24-1 and TRBJ2-6; D remains unclear. Trimming stripped 5 bases from V and 0 bases from J, with 16 bases between. The CDR3 sequence is 18 residues long. CDR1 is KGHDR and CDR2 is SFDVKD in the germline V gene. CDR3: CATSAIKGIPSGANVLTF. The CDR3, as DNA: TGTGCCACCAGTGCAATTAAGGGAATTCCCTCTGGGGCCAACGTCCTGACTTTC.

Notes on this clonotype: This may stem from a read error, because a much larger clone lies one nucleotide away. Without the conserved terminal phenylalanine or tryptophan, this CDR3 likely stems from a read error. The chain carries TRBV4-1 and TRBJ1-1, with D tentatively TRBD1 (6 bases). The length of the CDR3 is 17 residues. Trimming took off 4 bases at V and 5 bases at J, with 23 bases between the two ends. Germline V gene sequence: CDR1 MGHRA, CDR2 YSYEKL. The CDR3 DNA follows: TGCGCCAGCAGCCGGCTACGGGACGGGGGCGTAAGGACTGAAGCTTTCTCT. Its protein product is CASSRLRDGGVRTEAFS.

This clonotype was seen ten or more times. The chain employs TRBV7-8 and TRBJ2-1; D is unclear. Between the trimmed V and J ends, which lost 10 bases and 3 bases, there was a span of 22 bases. CDR3 length: 16 residues. From germline, CDR1 is SGHVS and CDR2 FQNEAQ. CDR3 sequence: CANPILPTPNYNEQFF. In DNA form, the CDR3 reads TGTGCCAACCCGATACTTCCGACCCCCAACTACAATGAGCAGTTCTTC.

In the case of this clonotype: This clone may be a read error of a much larger clone one base away. The chain has TRBV7-9 and TRBJ2-1, with D perhaps assigned TRBD1 or TRBD2 (6 bases each). Trimming took off 5 bases at V and 9 bases at J, with 26 bases between the two ends. Per the germline V gene, CDR1 is SEHNR and CDR2 is FQNEAQ (reference sequence). The length of the CDR3 is 17 residues. CDR3 protein: CASSTSLASREDSEQFF. CDR3 coding DNA: TGTGCCAGCAGCACTTCCCTAGCGAGTAGAGAGGACAGTGAGCAGTTCTTC.

This clonotype was counted ten times or more. This chain uses TRBV7-9 with TRBJ1-4; 7 bases map to TRBD1. This CDR3 spans 16 amino acids. The germline V gene encodes CDR1 SEHNR and CDR2 FQNEAQ (reference sequence). Trimming at V came to 4 bases and at J to 8 bases, leaving 13 bases not matched to a gene. CDR3 bases: TGTGCCAGCAGCTACGGGACAGTACTCTCTTCGGAAAAACTGTTTTTT. Its translation: CASSYGTVLSSEKLFF.

Many counts were recorded for this clonotype. The J gene is TRBJ2-1, the V gene TRBV7-9; unclear D gene. Deletions cut 4 bases from V and 0 bases from J, with 22 bases between. This CDR3 contains 19 residues. Germline CDR1 and CDR2: SEHNR and FQNEAQ (reference sequence). The CDR3, as DNA: TGTGCCAGCAGCTCCCACGACGTACAGCGTGCGACCTCCTACAATGAGCAGTTCTTC. Residues: CASSSHDVQRATSYNEQFF. Supplemented by reference TRBV7-9 and TRBJ2-1, the full variable domain reads DTGVSQNPRHKITKRGQNVTFRCDPISEHNRLYWYRQTLGQGPEFLTYFQNEAQLEKSRLLSDRFSAERPKGSFSTLEIQRTEQGDSAMYLCASSSHDVQRATSYNEQFFGPGTRLTVL.

This clonotype was found many times. V is TRBV10-3 and J is TRBJ2-7, with a possible D match to TRBD2 (5 bases). Germline CDR1 is ENHRY and CDR2 is SYGVKD. The CDR3 totals 14 residues. The V end lost 0 bases, the J end lost 4 bases, and 10 bases lay between the germline ends. The CDR3 bases are TGTGCCATCAGTGAGTCACGTCGGGGTTACGAGCAGTACTTC. Its protein product is CAISESRRGYEQYF.

Details on this clonotype: It may be a read error: a sequence one base away is much more abundant. This CDR3 fails to terminate in the conserved phenylalanine or tryptophan, so it likely reflects a read error. DNA of the CDR3: TGCGCCAGCAGTCAATTGGCAGTCCCCGACACCATATATCTT. Protein: CASSQLAVPDTIYL. The chain uses TRBV23-1 and TRBJ1-3; D is undetermined. TRBV23-1 is an ORF, with its function uncertain. V gave up 1 base and J gave up 8 bases, with 12 bases separating them. The CDR3 sequence is 14 residues long.

This clonotype came up a few times. The V and J genes are TRBV27 and TRBJ2-3, with TRBD2 identical over 12 bases. CDR1 and CDR2 (germline): MNHEY, SMNVEV (reference sequence). This CDR3 spans 19 amino acids. Trimming cost V 2 bases and J 3 bases; bases outside gene matches: 12. The CDR3 nucleotides are TGTGCCAGCAGTTTACTTAGCCCGCTAGCGGGGGGGCATACAGATACGCAGTATTTT. Protein sequence: CASSLLSPLAGGHTDTQYF.